Following are 9 T cell receptor beta chains from one sample sequenced in a study of regulatory T cells in long-lasting Graves disease (dated by TCRdb to the early 2020s). Library preparation was by multiplex PCR. The sequencer listed for this sample is Illumina HiSeq 4000. CDR3 regions were amplified by Arm-PCR with iRepertoire HTBI primers to construct TCR beta libraries. TCRdb itself trimmed the public reads at Q25 with fastp, ran MiXCR and retained productive beta chains. Every entry covers one CDR3 protein and lists the most common genes and DNA from its rows. The sample table lists around 400,000 distinct CDR3 sequences, 15% of them with a count of one. Around a fifth of the sample comes from the top ten. The sample's time point, from its label and the paper: newly diagnosed GD, antithyroid drugs for less than 3 months. For both TCR sequencing and RNA sequencing, RNA was extracted from PBMCs using TRIzol.

The input for sequencing was peripheral blood mononuclear cells (PBMCs), taken at new diagnosis, from a patient treated with antithyroid drugs. The receptor source for this set is a female donor with Graves disease.

CDR3 protein: CASTPLELTEAFF. Here the CDR3 DNA reads TGTGCCAGTACTCCCTTGGAGTTGACTGAAGCTTTCTTT. The V call is TRBV19, the J call TRBJ1-1; D call uncertain. The CDR3 is made up of 13 amino acids. V shed 7 bases and J shed 5 bases, with 14 bases lying between them. The germline gives CDR1 LNHDA, CDR2 SQIVND (reference sequence).

V usage is TRBV27 and J usage is TRBJ1-2; TRBD1 might be the D (6 bases). The germline CDR1 and CDR2 sequences are MNHEY and SMNVEV (reference sequence). Trimming took 10 bases from V and 5 from J, leaving 11 bases between them. The CDR3 sequence is 11 residues long. CDR3 DNA: TGTGCCACCGGCAGGGGTTATGGCTACACCTTC. Its protein is CATGRGYGYTF.

This chain links TRBV19 with TRBJ2-2; no firm D call. In germline, CDR1 is LNHDA, CDR2 SQIVND (reference sequence). The CDR3 loop spans 16 amino acids. Trimming took off 5 bases at V and 9 bases at J, with 22 bases between the two ends. The CDR3, as DNA: TGTGCCAGTAGTGGAGTGACCGCCGATCCGCGCAGGGAGCTGTTTTTT. It is translated as CASSGVTADPRRELFF.

The chain couples TRBV12-3 or TRBV12-4 to TRBJ2-1; 8 bases fit TRBD2. The CDR3 covers 14 residues. The trim removed 6 bases at V and 7 bases at J, leaving 8 bases unmatched. The CDR3 DNA follows: TGTGCCAGCAGACGAAGCGGGGGCGTGAATGAGCAGTTCTTC. The encoded protein is CASRRSGGVNEQFF.

This clonotype was seen more than once but under ten times. Given a much more abundant clone one base away, this may be a read error. The gene calls are TRBV10-3 and TRBJ2-3, with D perhaps TRBD1 (7 bases). CDR1 and CDR2 from the germline V gene are ENHRY and SYGVKD. This CDR3 is built from 14 residues. CDR3: CAITEGAYTDTQCF. The CDR3 DNA follows: TGTGCCATCACGGAGGGGGCCTACACAGATACGCAGTGTTTT.

This clonotype was found many times. This chain joins TRBV7-2 and TRBJ2-2; 8 nucleotides match TRBD1. Trimming at V came to 4 bases and at J to 2 bases, leaving 3 bases not matched to a gene. Germline V gene data show CDR1 as SGHTA and CDR2 as FQGNSA. The CDR3 is 15 amino acids. CDR3 sequence (DNA): TGTGCCAGCAGCTCGGACAGGGATAACACCGGGGAGCTGTTTTTT. It encodes CASSSDRDNTGELFF.

This clonotype was recorded at least ten times. The chain carries TRBV7-2 and TRBJ1-5, with unresolved D. Looked up from germline, CDR1 is SGHTA and CDR2 is FQGNSA. The CDR3 length is 12 residues. V was cut by 6 bases and J by 7 bases, with 10 bases left in between. The CDR3 DNA follows: TGTGCCAGCAGTTTGGCGGGACAGCCCCAGCATTTT. Protein sequence: CASSLAGQPQHF.

This clonotype was detected ten times or more. This CDR3 is CSLYLSGANVLTF. The CDR3 nucleotides read TGCAGTCTCTATTTATCTGGGGCCAACGTCCTGACTTTC. The gene calls are TRBV20-1 and TRBJ2-6, with D unresolved. The CDR3 extends over 13 amino acids. Trimming stripped 8 bases from V and 1 base from J, with 9 bases between. Germline V lookup: CDR1 DFQATT, CDR2 SNEGSKA (reference sequence).

This clonotype has ten or more counts. This chain joins TRBV28 and TRBJ1-2, with 7 positions matching TRBD1. Germline values: CDR1 MDHEN, CDR2 SYDVKM. The trim removed 4 bases at V and 4 bases at J, leaving 9 bases unmatched. The length of the CDR3 is 15 residues. Here the CDR3 DNA reads TGTGCCAGCAGTTCCAACCCTACAGGGGTCTATGGCTACACCTTC. Translation: CASSSNPTGVYGYTF.